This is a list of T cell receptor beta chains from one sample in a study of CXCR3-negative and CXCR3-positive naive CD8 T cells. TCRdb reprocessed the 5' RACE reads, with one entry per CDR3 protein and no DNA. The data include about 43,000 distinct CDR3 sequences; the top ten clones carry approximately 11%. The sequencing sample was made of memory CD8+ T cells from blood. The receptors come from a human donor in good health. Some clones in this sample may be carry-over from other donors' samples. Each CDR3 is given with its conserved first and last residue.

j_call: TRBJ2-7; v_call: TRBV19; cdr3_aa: CASSIARDINYEQYF
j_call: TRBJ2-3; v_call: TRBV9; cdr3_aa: CASSVEAGAGLDTQYF
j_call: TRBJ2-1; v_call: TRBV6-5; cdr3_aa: CASSFGTGGEVQFF
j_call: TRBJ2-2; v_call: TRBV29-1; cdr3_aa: CSVGRDREKTGELVF
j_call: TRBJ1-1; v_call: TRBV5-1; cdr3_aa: CASSWQGGEAFF
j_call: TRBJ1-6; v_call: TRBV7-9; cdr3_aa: CASSLAGQGNNSPLHF
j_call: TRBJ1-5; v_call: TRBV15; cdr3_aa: CATSTDRDRRNQPQHF
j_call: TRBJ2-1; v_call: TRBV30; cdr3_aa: CAWSPVSGPPSYNEQFF
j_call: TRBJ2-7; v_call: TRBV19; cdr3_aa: CASSIDSYDVEQYF
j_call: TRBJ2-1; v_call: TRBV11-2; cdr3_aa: CASSLRAQGISYNEQFF
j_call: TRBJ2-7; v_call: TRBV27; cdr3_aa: CASSPTGDVSYEQYF
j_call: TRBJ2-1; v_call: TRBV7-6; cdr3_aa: CASSLVGIYNEQFF
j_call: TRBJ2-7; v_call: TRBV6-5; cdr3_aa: CASSLERGPYEQYF
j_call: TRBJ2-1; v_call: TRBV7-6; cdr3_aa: CASSPEEDNEQFF
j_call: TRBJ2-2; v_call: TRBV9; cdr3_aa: CASSAPGQDANTGELFF
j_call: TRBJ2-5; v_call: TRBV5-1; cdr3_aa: CASSKGTSGEETQYF
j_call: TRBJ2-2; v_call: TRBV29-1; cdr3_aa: CSVRTGETITGELFF
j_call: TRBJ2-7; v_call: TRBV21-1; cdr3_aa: CATINQCEQYF
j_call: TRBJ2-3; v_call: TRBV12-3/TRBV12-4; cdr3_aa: CASSSGLAGGTSTDTQYF
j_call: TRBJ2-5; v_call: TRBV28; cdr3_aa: CAATGLRVQETQYF
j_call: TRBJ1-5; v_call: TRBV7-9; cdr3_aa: CASSPLNQPQHF
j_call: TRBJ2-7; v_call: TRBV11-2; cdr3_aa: CASSAGPVGYEQYF
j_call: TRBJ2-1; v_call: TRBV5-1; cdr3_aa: CASFWGQQSYNEQFF
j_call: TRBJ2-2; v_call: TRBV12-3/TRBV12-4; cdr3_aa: CASSTFRVTGELFF
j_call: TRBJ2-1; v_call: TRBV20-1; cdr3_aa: CSARQDRGYNEQFF